This T cell receptor (beta chain) derives from a study of graft-versus-host responses after intestinal transplantation. Study-level background: Multivisceral, liver-intestinal, or isolated intestinal grafts were transplanted into recipients. Once they had received anti-thymocyte globulin induction, all recipients took tacrolimus and steroids for around 3 years. Points from the study as a whole: After transplant, early declines in HvG clones were associated with peak levels of circulating GvH clones. There were GvH clones found in recipient marrow, and some of them appeared first in ileum or blood.

Details on this clone: What it binds is not known.

Measured with immunoSEQ multiplex PCR; TCRdb has only the in-frame clones, and not every one. Of about 45,000 clones in the sample, more than 85% were seen once. The sequencing here drew on PBMCs, taken 524 days after transplant. The TCR originated in a human patient who received an intestinal transplant, so some T cells may come from the graft donor.

In DNA form, the CDR3 reads TGTGCCAGCAGCTCTATCCTAAAGGGTTATAATTCACCCCTCCACTTT. As protein: CASSSILKGYNSPLHF. The chain carries TRBV7-9 and TRBJ1-6; no definite D call. Trimming removed 4 bases at V and 4 bases at J, with 14 bases between. Germline CDR1 and CDR2: SEHNR and FQNEAQ (reference sequence). The CDR3 sequence is 16 residues long. The variable domain in full, completed from reference TRBV7-9 and TRBJ1-6, reads DTGVSQNPRHKITKRGQNVTFRCDPISEHNRLYWYRQTLGQGPEFLTYFQNEAQLEKSRLLSDRFSAERPKGSFSTLEIQRTEQGDSAMYLCASSSILKGYNSPLHFGNGTRLTVT.